This T cell receptor beta chain was sequenced in a study of cytomegalovirus exposure and HLA in healthy donors. The germline V gene encodes CDR1 SNHLY and CDR2 FYNNEI. There are 16 residues in the CDR3. With 2 bases removed from V and 4 bases from J, the gap between germline ends came to 16 bases. The PCR employed 60 Vbeta primers together with 13 Jbeta primers. The method was immunoSEQ multiplex PCR; TCRdb's version includes in-frame clones alone and lacks a portion of them. The sample includes 110,000 to 150,000 clones, 70% to 75% of them seen just once. The chain recombines TRBV2 with TRBJ2-3, with a possible D match to TRBD2 (5 bases). The sequence was obtained from a woman aged 40 to 50 in good health and CMV-seronegative. The sample consisted of PBMCs. This CDR3 is CASSESIVAGADTQYF. The CDR3 nucleotides are TGTGCCAGCAGTGAAAGTATCGTCGCGGGCGCAGATACGCAGTATTTT.